Presented here are 15 T cell receptor beta chains from one specimen sequenced in a study of a mutant IDH1 vaccine in newly diagnosed glioma. The time point denotes: week 47, end of study. The content of each vaccine dose was 300 ug of mutant IDH1 20-mer peptide, and topical imiquimod accompanied it. No cognate antigen is known for these TCRs. The table came from immunoSEQ multiplex PCR; TCRdb's copy has only in-frame clones and leaves some out. This sample has tens of thousands of clones; roughly nine tenths occur once, and the top ten carry about 2.2%. Sample: PBMCs, taken from a glioma patient whose treatment included an IDH1 peptide vaccine. The receptors shown here come from a man aged 35 to 55 with glioma.

This chain connects TRBV27 to TRBJ2-1, with 7 positions matching TRBD2. There are 16 residues in the CDR3. V was pared by 1 base and J by 7 bases, with 10 bases of the junction left unmatched. Germline V gene data show CDR1 as MNHEY and CDR2 as SMNVEV (reference sequence). CDR3 sequence: CASSLFFLGRANEQFF. The CDR3 bases are TGTGCCAGCAGTTTATTCTTCCTGGGGAGGGCGAATGAGCAGTTCTTC.

In DNA form, the CDR3 reads TGTGCCACCAGGAGGGGCAGGGCCTCCTACAATGAGCAGTTCTTC. This gives the protein CATRRGRASYNEQFF. This chain links TRBV28 with TRBJ2-1, with a tentative D call TRBD2 (6 bases). Trimming stripped 10 bases from V and 0 bases from J, with 16 bases between. The CDR3 has 15 residues. Looked up from germline, CDR1 is MDHEN and CDR2 is SYDVKM.

The gene calls are TRBV7-9 and TRBJ1-5; D ambiguous. The V end lost 5 bases, the J end lost 3 bases, and 8 bases lay between the germline ends. The CDR3 consists of 13 residues. Germline values: CDR1 SEHNR, CDR2 FQNEAQ (reference sequence). This chain's CDR3 is CASSPAPNQPQHF. CDR3 DNA sequence: TGTGCCAGCAGCCCAGCCCCCAATCAGCCCCAGCATTTT.

The CDR3: CASREEAGPYEQYF. The CDR3 region has the DNA TGTGCCAGCAGGGAAGAAGCGGGACCCTACGAGCAGTACTTC. This chain uses TRBV7-2 with TRBJ2-7, with 7 bases matching TRBD2. The V gene's germline CDR1 is SGHTA and CDR2 FQGNSA. V lost 6 bases, J lost 2 bases, and 7 bases stayed unmatched. The CDR3 sequence is 14 residues long.

V and J are TRBV2 and TRBJ2-4; TRBD1 matches at 9 bases. The V gene end was trimmed by 5 bases and the J gene end by 2 bases; junction bases not matched to a gene: 4. The germline V gene has CDR1 SNHLY and CDR2 FYNNEI. The CDR3 runs 15 residues. The CDR3 spells CASSRQGVTKNIQYF. CDR3 DNA: TGTGCCAGCAGTCGACAGGGGGTAACCAAAAACATTCAGTACTTC. Drawing the rest from reference TRBV2 and TRBJ2-4, the complete variable domain is EPEVTQTPSHQVTQMGQEVILRCVPISNHLYFYWYRQILGQKVEFLVSFYNNEISEKSEIFDDQFSVERPDGSNFTLKIRSTKLEDSAMYFCASSRQGVTKNIQYFGAGTRLSVL.

The chain employs TRBV5-6 and TRBJ2-7, with 9 bases identical to TRBD1. CDR3 length: 13 residues. V dropped 7 bases and J dropped 4; count of bases not matched to a gene: 6. CDR1 and CDR2 (germline): SGHDT, YYEEEE. CDR3 amino acids: CASWMTGGYEQYF. The CDR3 nucleotides are TGTGCCAGCTGGATGACAGGGGGATACGAGCAGTACTTC.

V usage is TRBV6-5 and J usage is TRBJ2-3; TRBD2 is a possible D gene (5 bases). V shed 7 bases and J shed 0 bases, with 11 bases lying between them. Per the germline V gene, CDR1 is MNHEY and CDR2 is SVGAGI. This CDR3 comprises 14 residues. CDR3 in amino acids: CASKVGISTDTQYF. The DNA of the CDR3 is TGTGCCAGCAAGGTCGGGATAAGCACAGATACGCAGTATTTT.

The chain links TRBV28 to TRBJ2-1, with TRBD1 as a possible D gene (5 bases). The V gene's germline CDR1 is MDHEN and CDR2 SYDVKM. V was clipped by 6 bases and J by 4 bases, with 16 bases between them. CDR3 length: 15 residues. DNA for the CDR3: TGTGCCAGCAGAATTACCCAGGGCTTTTACAATGAGCAGTTCTTC. This codes for CASRITQGFYNEQFF.

J is TRBJ1-5 and V is TRBV11-2; D call uncertain. The CDR3 has 13 amino acids. The V end lost 3 bases, the J end lost 2 bases, and 5 bases lay between the germline ends. Germline V lookup: CDR1 SGHAT, CDR2 FQNNGV. The CDR3 DNA sequence: TGTGCCAGCAGCTTCCAGGGCAATCAGCCCCAGCATTTT. Translating it yields CASSFQGNQPQHF.

V and J are TRBV6-4 and TRBJ2-6, with TRBD2 as a possible D gene (5 bases). This CDR3 comprises 17 residues. Looked up from germline, CDR1 is MRHNA and CDR2 is SNTAGT. V lost 0 bases and J 0 bases, leaving 9 bases between the germline ends. In DNA form, the CDR3 reads TGTGCCAGCAGTGACTCCAGCGGTGACTCTGGGGCCAACGTCCTGACTTTC. Protein product: CASSDSSGDSGANVLTF.

The CDR3 DNA is TGTGCCAGCAGCGAGACAGGGGGCACACTTAATGAAAAACTGTTTTTT. Its translation is CASSETGGTLNEKLFF. The chain carries TRBV9 and TRBJ1-4; 10 bases are a match to TRBD1. Trimming at V came to 3 bases and at J to 4 bases, leaving 6 bases not matched to a gene. Looked up from germline, CDR1 is SGDLS and CDR2 is YYNGEE. The CDR3 loop spans 16 amino acids.

The chain links TRBV13 to TRBJ1-1; D not resolved. Trimming removed 2 bases from V and 6 bases from J, with 19 bases in between. CDR3 size: 16 residues. CDR1 PRHDT and CDR2 FYEKMQ come from the germline V gene (reference sequence). The CDR3 DNA follows: TGTGCCAGCAGCTTATACCCAGTTTCGTTTGCCTCTGAAGCTTTCTTT. It encodes CASSLYPVSFASEAFF.

The chain employs TRBV7-2 and TRBJ2-1, with D tentatively TRBD1 or TRBD2 (5 bases each). In germline, CDR1 is SGHTA, CDR2 FQGNSA. The CDR3 totals 13 residues. Trimming removed 2 bases from V and 12 bases from J, with 14 bases in between. The CDR3 nucleotides read TGTGCCAGCAGCTTACCCCGGGACCTAGGGCAGTTCTTC. This codes for CASSLPRDLGQFF.

This clone was observed a single time. The rearrangement joins TRBV6-5 to TRBJ1-6; 8 nucleotides agree with TRBD1. V lost 10 bases, J lost 7 bases, and 6 bases stayed unmatched. This CDR3 spans 13 amino acids. Germline V CDR1 and CDR2: MNHEY, SVGAGI. The CDR3 here is CATATGANSPLHF. CDR3 DNA sequence: TGTGCCACCGCGACAGGGGCGAATTCACCCCTCCACTTT.

The chain combines TRBV7-9 with TRBJ2-1; 9 nucleotides line up with TRBD1. Germline loops: CDR1 SEHNR, CDR2 FQNEAQ (reference sequence). The CDR3 has 14 residues. V was pared by 5 bases and J by 6 bases, with 5 bases of the junction left unmatched. The CDR3 loop reads CASSIPGQGNEQFF. The CDR3 DNA reads TGTGCCAGCAGCATTCCGGGACAGGGCAATGAGCAGTTCTTC. The full variable domain, completed using reference TRBV7-9 and TRBJ2-1, is DTGVSQNPRHKITKRGQNVTFRCDPISEHNRLYWYRQTLGQGPEFLTYFQNEAQLEKSRLLSDRFSAERPKGSFSTLEIQRTEQGDSAMYLCASSIPGQGNEQFFGPGTRLTVL.